These T cell receptor beta chains were read from a single sample in a study of CD8 T cells in ankylosing spondylitis. In TCRdb, the 5' RACE reads were re-called with MiXCR into one record per CDR3 protein. Of 350,000 to 550,000 distinct CDR3 sequences in the sample, roughly a quarter were seen once. Material for sequencing was blood, either unsorted or a sorted T cell fraction (not recorded which). The receptors shown here come from a male donor with ankylosing spondylitis. Both conserved end residues are part of each CDR3. Fields, in order: clone size, D gene, V gene, J gene, CDR3 protein, CDR3 DNA. A D gene is named only where the DNA matches it firmly. Part of the rows lack a size; the others show once, few, many or a class for expanded clones.

size: .; D: .; V: TRBV2; J: TRBJ1-1; CDR3: CARGEGTEAFF; DNA: TGTGCCAGAGGAGAAGGCACTGAAGCTTTCTTT
size: few; D: TRBD1; V: TRBV7-9; J: TRBJ2-7; CDR3: CASSLAGRQGTYEQYF; DNA: TGTGCCAGCAGCTTAGCGGGGAGACAGGGAACGTACGAGCAGTACTTC
size: few; D: .; V: TRBV27; J: TRBJ1-3; CDR3: CASSPSRGRRNTIYF; DNA: TGTGCCAGCAGCCCCTCCAGGGGCAGGAGAAACACCATATATTTT
size: .; D: TRBD1; V: TRBV7-9; J: TRBJ2-5; CDR3: CASSPTGQGQKETQYF; DNA: TGTGCCAGCAGCCCCACCGGACAGGGACAGAAGGAGACCCAGTACTTC
size: many; D: TRBD1; V: TRBV12-3/TRBV12-4; J: TRBJ2-4; CDR3: CASTAGQGIFKNIQYF; DNA: TGTGCCAGCACCGCCGGACAGGGAATCTTCAAAAACATTCAGTACTTC
size: .; D: .; V: TRBV20-1; J: TRBJ2-7; CDR3: CSARDRLASSYEQYF; DNA: TGCAGTGCTAGAGATCGGCTAGCCAGCTCCTACGAGCAGTACTTC
size: few; D: TRBD1; V: TRBV27; J: TRBJ1-1; CDR3: CASRIRQGNPQAFF; DNA: TGTGCCAGCAGGATAAGACAGGGAAATCCTCAAGCTTTCTTT
size: few; D: TRBD2; V: TRBV10-3; J: TRBJ2-1; CDR3: CAITPGAGAYNEQFF; DNA: TGTGCCATCACTCCAGGCGCGGGAGCTTACAATGAGCAGTTCTTC
size: .; D: .; V: TRBV20-1; J: TRBJ1-3; CDR3: CSASDWGSGNTIYF; DNA: TGCAGTGCTAGCGACTGGGGGTCTGGAAACACCATATATTTT
size: few; D: TRBD2; V: TRBV29-1; J: TRBJ2-1; CDR3: CSVAGSGSRNEQFF; DNA: TGCAGCGTGGCGGGCAGCGGGAGTAGGAATGAGCAGTTCTTC
size: .; D: .; V: TRBV29-1; J: TRBJ1-1; CDR3: CSVRDWAADEAFF; DNA: TGCAGCGTGAGGGACTGGGCGGCAGATGAAGCTTTCTTT
size: .; D: .; V: TRBV5-1; J: TRBJ2-1; CDR3: CASSLRPGQGLNEQFF; DNA: TGCGCCAGCAGCTTGCGGCCGGGGCAGGGACTCAATGAGCAGTTCTTC
size: .; D: .; V: TRBV29-1; J: TRBJ2-6; CDR3: CSTEGANVLTF; DNA: TGCAGCACTGAGGGGGCCAACGTCCTGACTTTC
size: few; D: TRBD2; V: TRBV20-1; J: TRBJ2-1; CDR3: CSAGTSARQANEQFF; DNA: TGCAGTGCTGGGACTAGCGCACGACAGGCCAATGAGCAGTTCTTC
size: .; D: .; V: TRBV18; J: TRBJ2-7; CDR3: CASSPPGGGYEQYF; DNA: TGTGCCAGCTCACCACCGGGGGGAGGTTACGAGCAGTACTTC
size: few; D: .; V: TRBV24-1; J: TRBJ1-4; CDR3: CATSDARDGNEKLFF; DNA: TGTGCCACCAGTGATGCCCGGGACGGCAATGAAAAACTGTTTTTT
size: few; D: TRBD2; V: TRBV20-1; J: TRBJ2-7; CDR3: CSARRSGVTSGRRAYEQYF; DNA: TGCAGTGCTAGACGATCCGGGGTGACTAGCGGGAGAAGGGCCTACGAGCAGTACTTC
size: .; D: .; V: TRBV2; J: TRBJ2-6; CDR3: CASSSHSGANVLTF; DNA: TGTGCCAGCAGTTCCCACTCTGGGGCCAACGTCCTGACTTTC
size: .; D: .; V: TRBV18; J: TRBJ2-4; CDR3: CASSPPDREPNIQYF; DNA: TGTGCCAGCTCACCACCTGATCGGGAGCCCAACATTCAGTACTTC
size: few; D: TRBD1; V: TRBV6-5; J: TRBJ1-2; CDR3: CASSYRQGANGYTF; DNA: TGTGCCAGCAGTTACCGACAGGGGGCGAATGGCTACACCTTC
size: many; D: .; V: TRBV5-1; J: TRBJ2-2; CDR3: CASSWTVNTGELFF; DNA: TGCGCCAGCTCCTGGACGGTGAACACCGGGGAGCTGTTTTTT
size: few; D: .; V: TRBV24-1; J: TRBJ2-3; CDR3: CATSDPTDTQYF; DNA: TGTGCCACCAGTGATCCCACAGATACGCAGTATTTT
size: few; D: TRBD2; V: TRBV18; J: TRBJ2-1; CDR3: CASSPLAGSGNEQFF; DNA: TGTGCCAGCTCACCTCTAGCGGGATCTGGAAATGAGCAGTTCTTC
size: few; D: .; V: TRBV4-1; J: TRBJ1-6; CDR3: CASSPELPSNSPLHF; DNA: TGCGCCAGCAGCCCCGAACTTCCGTCGAATTCACCCCTCCACTTT
size: .; D: TRBD2; V: TRBV7-8; J: TRBJ2-1; CDR3: CASSPGTSRIYYNEQFF; DNA: TGTGCCAGCAGCCCGGGGACTAGCAGAATCTACTACAATGAGCAGTTCTTC
size: .; D: .; V: TRBV12-3/TRBV12-4; J: TRBJ1-5; CDR3: CASSLGVPVNQPQHF; DNA: TGTGCCAGCAGTTTGGGGGTACCGGTCAATCAGCCCCAGCATTTT
size: few; D: .; V: TRBV9; J: TRBJ1-1; CDR3: CASSKGGRLNTEAFF; DNA: TGTGCCAGCAGCAAAGGGGGACGGTTGAACACTGAAGCTTTCTTT
size: .; D: TRBD2; V: TRBV5-6; J: TRBJ2-1; CDR3: CASSYPRDLAGGDEQFF; DNA: TGTGCCAGCAGTTACCCAAGAGATCTAGCGGGAGGAGATGAGCAGTTCTTC
size: .; D: .; V: TRBV5-6; J: TRBJ2-1; CDR3: CASSQTGTPSREQFF; DNA: TGTGCCAGCAGTCAGACCGGGACCCCCAGCCGAGAGCAGTTCTTC
size: few; D: .; V: TRBV7-9; J: TRBJ2-1; CDR3: CASSPLNVGQFF; DNA: TGTGCCAGCAGCCCACTGAACGTGGGGCAGTTCTTC
size: few; D: .; V: TRBV20-1; J: TRBJ2-1; CDR3: CRASASYNEQFF; DNA: TGCAGGGCCTCCGCCTCCTACAATGAGCAGTTCTTC
size: few; D: .; V: TRBV20-1; J: TRBJ2-2; CDR3: CSANRDNTGELFF; DNA: TGCAGTGCTAACCGGGACAACACCGGGGAGCTGTTTTTT
size: .; D: .; V: TRBV5-8; J: TRBJ1-5; CDR3: CASSPSRSIGPQHF; DNA: TGTGCCAGCAGCCCAAGCCGTTCCATCGGGCCCCAGCATTTT
size: few; D: .; V: TRBV7-8; J: TRBJ2-1; CDR3: CASSLAYRALYNEQFF; DNA: TGTGCCAGCAGCTTAGCGTACCGAGCACTCTACAATGAGCAGTTCTTC
size: few; D: .; V: TRBV9; J: TRBJ2-1; CDR3: CASSRRGDAYNEQFF; DNA: TGTGCCAGCAGCCGTAGAGGGGACGCCTACAATGAGCAGTTCTTC
size: .; D: .; V: TRBV20-1; J: TRBJ2-3; CDR3: CSASRRDTDTQYF; DNA: TGCAGTGCTAGTCGCAGGGACACAGATACGCAGTATTTT
size: few; D: .; V: TRBV20-1; J: TRBJ2-3; CDR3: CSARDLRVLMTDTQYF; DNA: TGCAGTGCTAGAGATCTCCGAGTGTTGATGACAGATACGCAGTATTTT
size: .; D: .; V: TRBV5-5; J: TRBJ1-2; CDR3: CASSSGANYGYTF; DNA: TGTGCCAGCAGCTCCGGAGCAAACTATGGCTACACCTTC
size: .; D: TRBD2; V: TRBV3-1; J: TRBJ2-2; CDR3: CASSRRLAGVRTGELFF; DNA: TGTGCCAGCAGCCGTCGACTAGCGGGAGTTAGAACCGGGGAGCTGTTTTTT
size: .; D: .; V: TRBV27; J: TRBJ2-1; CDR3: CASSLLGRSSYNEQFF; DNA: TGTGCCAGCAGTTTACTTGGCAGGAGCTCCTACAATGAGCAGTTCTTC